This T cell receptor beta chain was observed in a study of vaccination and CD4 T cells after COVID-19. Study-wide background: Stimulation of cells relied on overlapping spike peptides derived from SARS-CoV-2, HCoV-NL63, HCoV-OC43 and HCoV-229E.

Time point here: late sampling 161 to 241 days after vaccination in three convalescent patients. Treatment described: roughly 11-day PBMC culture with coronavirus spike peptide pools or control peptides (ViraFEST assay). Cultured CD4+ T-cell DNA underwent Oncomine TCR Beta short-read sequencing. TCRdb itself ran the PCR reads through MiXCR, one entry per CDR3 protein. The repertoire has fewer than 30,000 distinct CDR3 sequences, about two fifths of them found once; the top ten carry over 3.5%. Germline lookup yields CDR1 ENHRY and CDR2 SYGVKD. Trimming cost V 4 bases and J 4 bases, with 13 bases left between them. The CDR3 sequence is 14 residues long. As to this clonotype: Its target is not known.

This material consisted of CD4+ T cells from blood, cultured in vitro, taken about 7 months after SARS-CoV-2 vaccination. The chain couples TRBV10-3 to TRBJ1-2; D possibly corresponds to TRBD1 (6 bases). This receptor was identified in a human donor who had recovered from COVID-19. The CDR3 sequence: CAISGGQPIYGYTF. In DNA form, the CDR3 reads TGTGCCATCAGTGGCGGACAGCCAATCTATGGCTACACCTTC.